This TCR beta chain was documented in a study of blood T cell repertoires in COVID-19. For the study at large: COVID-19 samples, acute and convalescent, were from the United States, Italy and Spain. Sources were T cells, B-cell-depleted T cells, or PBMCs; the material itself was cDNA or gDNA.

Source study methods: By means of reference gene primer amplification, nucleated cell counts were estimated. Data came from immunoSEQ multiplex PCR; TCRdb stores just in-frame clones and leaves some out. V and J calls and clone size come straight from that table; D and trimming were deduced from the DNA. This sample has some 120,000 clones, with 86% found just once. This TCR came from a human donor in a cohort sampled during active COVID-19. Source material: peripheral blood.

CDR3 residues: CASIPGGGSGYTF. DNA of the CDR3: TGTGCCAGCATTCCCGGTGGGGGGAGTGGCTACACCTTC. This chain links TRBV6-5 with TRBJ1-2, with a tentative D call TRBD1 (5 bases). CDR3 length: 13 residues. V was shortened by 7 bases and J by 7 bases, with 16 bases between the two germline ends. Germline V gene sequence: CDR1 MNHEY, CDR2 SVGAGI.